The next 13 T cell receptor beta chains were all read from a single sample in a study of T cells in localized non-small cell lung cancer. Only in-frame clones appear in the TCRdb table, and some are missing; sequencing was by immunoSEQ multiplex PCR. The sample has 15,000 to 20,000 clones, about four fifths seen once. The source material was peripheral blood, sampled before any cancer treatment. These receptors all come from a male donor older than 55 with stage III lung adenocarcinoma.

This chain links TRBV7-9 with TRBJ2-5; the D gene could be TRBD1 or TRBD2 (6 bases each). This CDR3 has 14 residues. V was clipped by 3 bases and J by 5 bases, with 13 bases between them. Germline assignment: CDR1 SEHNR and CDR2 FQNEAQ (reference sequence). CDR3 sequence: CASSLGGREETQYF. CDR3 nucleotide sequence: TGTGCCAGCAGCTTGGGGGGCCGTGAGGAGACCCAGTACTTC.

The rearrangement links TRBV19 to TRBJ2-1, with D possibly being TRBD2 (6 bases). The germline V gene encodes CDR1 LNHDA and CDR2 SQIVND (reference sequence). The CDR3 spans 16 residues. Trimming pared 5 bases from V and 9 bases from J, leaving 23 bases between. The CDR3 nucleotides are TGTGCCAGTAGTCCCCGAAGCGGGCAGGGAACGAGTGAGCAGTTCTTC. This translates into CASSPRSGQGTSEQFF.

The chain combines TRBV7-3 with TRBJ2-2; unclear D gene. The germline V gene has CDR1 SGHTA and CDR2 FQGTGA. Trimming took off 2 bases at V and 3 bases at J, with 4 bases between the two ends. The CDR3 is 13 residues long. CDR3 bases: TGTGCCAGCAGCTTACAGTACACCGGGGAGCTGTTTTTT. This translates into CASSLQYTGELFF.

This clone was counted a single time. Since no conserved phenylalanine or tryptophan closes the CDR3, a read error is the likely cause. The chain is built from TRBV7-9 and TRBJ2-3; the D is unclear. The CDR3 has 12 residues. In germline, CDR1 is SEHNR, CDR2 FQNEAQ (reference sequence). The V end was cut by 2 bases, the J end by 4 bases, with 4 bases between. CDR3 in DNA: TGTGCCAGCAGCTTAAACGCAGATACGCAGTATCTT. It specifies CASSLNADTQYL.

V and J are TRBV2 and TRBJ1-4, with TRBD1 identical over 8 bases. Unmatched junction bases numbered 2, after V lost 6 bases and J lost 5 bases. The CDR3 spans 13 residues. CDR1 SNHLY and CDR2 FYNNEI come from the germline V gene. The CDR3 is CASRGQVNEKLFF. The DNA of the CDR3 is TGTGCCAGCAGGGGACAGGTGAATGAAAAACTGTTTTTT.

DNA for the CDR3: TGTGCCAGCAGGGACGGACAGGGGTATAGCAATCAGCCCCAGCATTTT. Translating gives CASRDGQGYSNQPQHF. The V gene is TRBV5-8, the J gene TRBJ1-5; 9 bases line up with TRBD1. The CDR3 length is 16 residues. Trimming cost V 5 bases and J 0 bases; bases outside gene matches: 6. CDR1 is SGHTS and CDR2 is YDEGEE in the germline V gene.

The rearrangement joins TRBV19 to TRBJ1-2; D remains unclear. Germline-derived CDR1 and CDR2 are LNHDA and SQIVND (reference sequence). Trimming removed 4 bases from V and 4 bases from J, with 4 bases in between. This CDR3 is 11 amino acids long. The DNA of the CDR3 is TGTGCCAGTAGTACGGTCTATGGCTACACCTTC. This encodes CASSTVYGYTF.

The V gene is TRBV5-4, the J gene TRBJ1-1, with D possibly being TRBD1 (5 bases). Germline V gives CDR1 SGHNT, CDR2 YYREEE (reference sequence). CDR3 length equals 12 residues. Trimming took off 3 bases at V and 8 bases at J, with 11 bases between the two ends. CDR3 DNA sequence: TGTGCCAGCAGCTCCCGGGACGGGGAAGCTTTCTTT. This codes for CASSSRDGEAFF.

The CDR3 region has the DNA TGTGCCAGCAGCCGTGAAAGCTACGAGCAGTACTTC. It codes for CASSRESYEQYF. The gene calls are TRBV7-2 and TRBJ2-7; D gene ambiguous. Trimming left V 5 bases short and J 3 bases short, with 8 bases between. In germline, CDR1 is SGHTA, CDR2 FQGNSA. The CDR3 spans 12 residues. The full variable domain, with the rest looked up from reference TRBV7-2 and TRBJ2-7, is GAGVSQSPSNKVTEKGKDVELRCDPISGHTALYWYRQSLGQGLEFLIYFQGNSAPDKSGLPSDRFSAERTGGSVSTLTIQRTQQEDSAVYLCASSRESYEQYFGPGTRLTVT.

This sequence joins TRBV10-1 and TRBJ1-1, with D unresolved. This CDR3 comprises 13 residues. The V and J ends lost 3 bases and 4 bases respectively, with 9 bases between them. The V gene's germline CDR1 is WNHNN and CDR2 SYGVQD (reference sequence). DNA of the CDR3: TGCGCCAGCAGTGAATCCAGAGCCACTGAAGCTTTCTTT. Its translation is CASSESRATEAFF.

The genes are TRBV5-1 and TRBJ2-1; TRBD2 matches at 14 bases. Germline CDR1 reads SGHRS; CDR2 reads YFSETQ. With 3 bases clipped from V and 0 bases from J, the junction kept 5 bases outside the gene matches. This CDR3 has 18 residues. The CDR3 DNA reads TGCGCCAGCAGCTCGGGACTAGCGGGGGTTAGCTCCTACAATGAGCAGTTCTTC. Its protein product is CASSSGLAGVSSYNEQFF.

The V gene is TRBV5-1, the J gene TRBJ2-7; the match to TRBD1 covers 8 bases. Germline V gives CDR1 SGHRS, CDR2 YFSETQ. Germline trimming cut 0 bases from V and 7 bases from J; bases unmatched to any gene: 12. The CDR3 has 16 residues. The DNA for the CDR3 is TGCGCCAGCAGCTTGGGGGCCCAGGGGGCATTCAGAGAGCAGTACTTC. Protein product: CASSLGAQGAFREQYF.

This clone was found a few times. The chain employs TRBV5-1 and TRBJ1-1; perhaps TRBD1 as D (5 bases). The germline gives CDR1 SGHRS, CDR2 YFSETQ. CDR3 length: 14 residues. Trimming took 6 bases from V and 6 from J, leaving 18 bases between them. For the CDR3, the DNA is TGCGCCAGCACCCACGGGGCTACGGGATCTGAAGCTTTCTTT. Amino acids: CASTHGATGSEAFF.